Listed here are 6 T cell receptor beta chains from one sample, sequenced in a study of PD-L1 blockade in urothelial cancer. Assay: immunoSEQ multiplex PCR; the TCRdb copy retains only in-frame clones and omits some. Among tens of thousands of clones listed, 70% to 90% were seen once. Time point indicated: peripheral blood 6 weeks after treatment start. The sample consisted of PBMCs, taken around atezolizumab (anti-PD-L1) treatment. These receptors were obtained from a man aged 65 to 85 with urothelial cancer.

In DNA, the CDR3 is TGTGCCAGTAGCAGGGGACAGGGGACCGGGGAGCTGTTTTTT. Its protein is CASSRGQGTGELFF. The chain joins TRBV19 to TRBJ2-2; TRBD1 matches 10 bases. CDR3 length equals 14 residues. Trimming took 6 bases from V and 5 from J; bases not matched to a gene: 3. Germline V gene lookup returns CDR1 LNHDA and CDR2 SQIVND (reference sequence).

The chain joins TRBV7-2 to TRBJ2-2; D is perhaps TRBD2 (6 bases). Deletions cut 4 bases from V and 8 bases from J, with 17 bases between. CDR3 length: 15 residues. Looked up from germline, CDR1 is SGHTA and CDR2 is FQGNSA. CDR3 region: CASSSRTGVEGELFF. CDR3 coding DNA: TGTGCCAGCAGCTCCCGTACGGGAGTTGAAGGGGAGCTGTTTTTT.

V gene TRBV28 combines with J gene TRBJ2-3, with 8 bases aligning to TRBD1. From germline, CDR1 is MDHEN and CDR2 SYDVKM. V shed 7 bases, J shed 6 bases, and the junction held 15 bases outside the gene matches. The CDR3 consists of 16 residues. This CDR3 reads CASINGTGWPRDTQYF. Written as DNA, the CDR3 is TGTGCCAGCATCAACGGGACAGGTTGGCCCCGCGATACGCAGTATTTT.

J is TRBJ1-4 and V is TRBV6-5; D not certain. Trimming took off 6 bases at V and 8 bases at J, with 16 bases between the two ends. CDR1 is MNHEY and CDR2 is SVGAGI in the germline V gene. The CDR3 is 14 amino acids. The CDR3 here is CASSPAGVREKLFF. The CDR3 region has the DNA TGTGCCAGCAGCCCAGCCGGGGTTAGGGAAAAACTGTTTTTT.

This clone was detected only once. This chain connects TRBV28 to TRBJ1-2, with D perhaps matching TRBD1 (6 bases). V was clipped by 6 bases and J by 8 bases, with 13 bases between them. The CDR3 covers 12 residues. Per germline, CDR1 MDHEN and CDR2 SYDVKM. Here the CDR3 reads CASRPDSAGYTF. CDR3 sequence (DNA): TGTGCCAGCAGGCCGGACAGTGCCGGCTACACCTTC.

This chain connects TRBV4-1 to TRBJ2-2; 10 nucleotides line up with TRBD2. After removal of 3 bases from V and 7 bases from J, the junction contained 8 bases not matched to a gene. The CDR3 length is 16 residues. Looked up from germline, CDR1 is MGHRA and CDR2 is YSYEKL. CDR3: CASSHGLAAGGGELFF. The CDR3 DNA reads as TGCGCCAGCAGCCATGGACTAGCGGCTGGGGGCGGGGAGCTGTTTTTT.